This T cell receptor (beta chain) was captured by sequencing in a study of identical twins. TCRdb itself ran the 5' RACE reads through MiXCR, one entry per CDR3 protein. The sample records about 530,000 distinct CDR3 sequences, roughly 15% being singletons. Trimming shortened V by 6 bases and J by 5 bases, and 17 bases separated the two germline ends. This CDR3 contains 15 residues. Study-level findings and limits: Within beta out-of-frame sequences, the excess sharing observed between twins was weaker. Cross-sectional statistics underpinned the conclusions; the same donors were not followed.

This clonotype was seen repeatedly, ten times or more. Its antigen is still unknown. These sequences were also reported in another study, on yellow fever vaccine responses in identical twins.

This sequence was found in a woman aged 18-30 years in good health. The chain employs TRBV12-3 or TRBV12-4 and TRBJ2-1; D is unclear. Sequenced sample: CD4+ T cells sorted from blood. For the CDR3, the DNA is TGTGCCAGCAGGCCCCATAGGCTAGGCCACAATGAGCAGTTCTTC. Its protein is CASRPHRLGHNEQFF.